The sequence of this T cell receptor (beta chain) was determined in a study of CD8+ T cells in alopecia areata. Regarding treatment: oral pan-JAK inhibitor, 5-10 mg twice daily. Sequencing used cDNA as its template, made by extracting RNA and reverse transcribing it. Generated by immunoSEQ multiplex PCR, the TCRdb table keeps only in-frame clones and is missing some. The top ten hold 0.95% to 1.1% of the sample, which has approximately 180,000 clones, more than 50% seen once. CDR1 is MGHDK and CDR2 is SYGVNS in the germline V gene. The CDR3 loop spans 16 amino acids. Trimming took 5 bases from V and 8 from J, leaving 24 bases between them.

The chain uses TRBV25-1 and TRBJ1-1; no reliable D call. The sample here was CD4+ T cells sorted from blood, taken at week 24, from a patient treated with tofacitinib. This TCR derives from a human donor with alopecia areata. In DNA form, the CDR3 reads TGTGCCAGCAGTATGGAGGGATTCTCCTTACCCGTGGAAGCTTTCTTT. Protein product: CASSMEGFSLPVEAFF.